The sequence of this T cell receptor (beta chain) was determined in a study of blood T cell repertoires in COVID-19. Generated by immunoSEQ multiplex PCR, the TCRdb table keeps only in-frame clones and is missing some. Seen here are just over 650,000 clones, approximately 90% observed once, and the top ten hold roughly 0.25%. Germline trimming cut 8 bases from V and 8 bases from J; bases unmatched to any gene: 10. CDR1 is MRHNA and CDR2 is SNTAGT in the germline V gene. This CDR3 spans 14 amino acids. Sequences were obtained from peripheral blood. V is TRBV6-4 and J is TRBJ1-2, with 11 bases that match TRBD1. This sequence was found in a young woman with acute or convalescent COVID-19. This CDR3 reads CASSDRGRSRGYTF. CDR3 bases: TGTGCCAGCTCGGACAGGGGGCGCTCCCGGGGCTACACCTTC.